This T cell receptor beta chain was identified in a study of cytomegalovirus exposure and HLA in healthy donors. There are a few counts of this clone. The CDR3 consists of 15 residues. Trimming removed 2 bases from V and 3 bases from J, with 10 bases in between. CDR1 is MNHEY, CDR2 SVGAGI, per germline. The study ran its PCR with 60 Vbeta and 13 Jbeta primers. Assay used: immunoSEQ multiplex PCR; TCRdb lists only in-frame clones, some missing. The data hold fewer than 200,000 clones, with about 9% observed a single time. Sequencing input: PBMCs. The rearrangement joins TRBV6-5 to TRBJ1-4; tentatively, D is TRBD1 (6 bases). The origin of this receptor is a woman aged 25 to 45 in good health and CMV-seropositive. The CDR3 DNA follows: TGTGCCAGCAGTTACAGGGGGGGGGCTAATGAAAAACTGTTTTTT. Amino acids: CASSYRGGANEKLFF.